What follows are 29 T cell receptor beta chains derived from one specimen sequenced in a study of cytomegalovirus exposure and HLA in healthy donors. PCR employed 60 Vbeta and 13 Jbeta primers. Produced via immunoSEQ multiplex PCR; TCRdb's table is partial and in-frame only. The data hold approximately 170,000 clones, with less than 80% observed a single time. Sequencing was done on a sample of PBMCs. The receptors here all came from a man between 40 and 49 years old in good health and CMV-seronegative.

The chain employs TRBV5-6 and TRBJ2-3, with 12 nucleotides matching TRBD2. The germline CDR1 and CDR2 sequences are SGHDT and YYEEEE. The CDR3 length is 17 residues. J gave up 0 bases and V 2 bases, and 4 bases lay outside the gene matches. The CDR3 region is CASSLGLAGISTDTQYF. The CDR3 bases are TGTGCCAGCAGCTTAGGACTAGCGGGGATTAGCACAGATACGCAGTATTTT. Full variable domain (outside the CDR3, taken from reference TRBV5-6 and TRBJ2-3): DAGVTQSPTHLIKTRGQQVTLRCSPKSGHDTVSWYQQALGQGPQFIFQYYEEEERQRGNFPDRFSGHQFPNYSSELNVNALLLGDSALYLCASSLGLAGISTDTQYFGPGTRLTVL.

The rearrangement uses TRBV7-8 and TRBJ2-1; 8 positions agree with TRBD2. CDR3 length equals 13 residues. The germline V gene encodes CDR1 SGHVS and CDR2 FQNEAQ. With V trimmed by 7 bases and J by 9 bases, 8 bases remained unmatched. CDR3 region: CASKLLAEGEQFF. CDR3 coding DNA: TGTGCCAGCAAATTACTAGCGGAGGGTGAGCAGTTCTTC.

The V and J genes are TRBV28 and TRBJ1-5; TRBD1 is a possible D gene (6 bases). Trimming shortened V by 6 bases and J by 0 bases, and 9 bases separated the two germline ends. This CDR3 has 14 residues. Germline-derived CDR1 and CDR2 are MDHEN and SYDVKM. CDR3 protein: CASSGQNSNQPQHF. The CDR3 DNA reads as TGTGCCAGCAGCGGACAGAATAGCAATCAGCCCCAGCATTTT.

V is TRBV15 and J is TRBJ1-5; D is undetermined. V was cut by 0 bases and J by 6 bases, with 12 bases left in between. Germline V lookup: CDR1 LNHNV, CDR2 YYDKDF (reference sequence). This CDR3 spans 15 amino acids. The CDR3 DNA is TGTGCCACCAGCAGAGAAGGGAGGGTGGGTCAGCCCCAGCATTTT. Protein: CATSREGRVGQPQHF.

The gene calls are TRBV18 and TRBJ2-7; 10 bases are a match to TRBD1. The ends lost 1 base at V and 5 bases at J; junction bases unmatched: 2. This CDR3 spans 14 amino acids. The V gene's germline CDR1 is KGHSH and CDR2 LQKENI. CDR3 sequence reads: CASSPRQGADEQYF. In DNA, the CDR3 is TGTGCCAGCTCACCACGACAGGGGGCAGACGAGCAGTACTTC. Full variable domain (rest looked up from reference TRBV18 and TRBJ2-7): NAGVMQNPRHLVRRRGQEARLRCSPMKGHSHVYWYRQLPEEGLKFMVYLQKENIIDESGMPKERFSAEFPKEGPSILRIQQVVRGDSAAYFCASSPRQGADEQYFGPGTRLTVT.

This chain joins TRBV7-3 and TRBJ2-1; D possibly corresponds to TRBD2 (6 bases). The CDR3 loop spans 17 amino acids. Germline CDR1 reads SGHTA; CDR2 reads FQGTGA. Trimming shortened V by 1 base and J by 2 bases, and 15 bases separated the two germline ends. The DNA of the CDR3 is TGTGCCAGCAGCTTAATAGGCGGGACTCCACCCTACAATGAGCAGTTCTTC. This sequence encodes CASSLIGGTPPYNEQFF.

This chain joins TRBV27 and TRBJ1-1; D gene uncertain. CDR3 length: 14 residues. Trimming removed 8 bases from V and 0 bases from J, with 13 bases in between. The germline CDR1 and CDR2 sequences are MNHEY and SMNVEV (reference sequence). The DNA of the CDR3 is TGTGCCAGCTCTTTATCGAGCTTGAACACTGAAGCTTTCTTT. Its protein product is CASSLSSLNTEAFF.

This clone was detected once. This chain links TRBV5-1 with TRBJ2-3; 7 positions agree with TRBD2. The junction had 7 bases not matched to a gene; V was cut back by 6 bases and J by 0 bases. The V gene's germline CDR1 is SGHRS and CDR2 YFSETQ. This CDR3 comprises 15 residues. CDR3 region: CASKSGVTSTDTQYF. CDR3 DNA sequence: TGCGCCAGCAAAAGCGGGGTTACTAGCACAGATACGCAGTATTTT.

This clone was observed a few times. V gene TRBV6-5 combines with J gene TRBJ2-7; 9 nucleotides line up with TRBD2. Germline-derived CDR1 and CDR2 are MNHEY and SVGAGI. CDR3 length: 14 residues. V shed 4 bases and J 4 bases; nucleotides not matched to a gene: 5. CDR3 in DNA: TGTGCCAGCAGTTTCCTAGCGGGAATTTACGAGCAGTACTTC. This codes for CASSFLAGIYEQYF.

This clone was detected a few times. The rearrangement joins TRBV15 to TRBJ1-5; the D is unclear. CDR1 and CDR2 from the germline V gene are LNHNV and YYDKDF (reference sequence). V was clipped by 0 bases and J by 7 bases, with 13 bases between them. This CDR3 spans 15 amino acids. DNA of the CDR3: TGTGCCACCAGCAGAGATTTGGGTAGCGGCCAGCCCCAGCATTTT. This gives the protein CATSRDLGSGQPQHF.

This clone was seen more than once but under ten times. The J gene is TRBJ2-7, the V gene TRBV7-8; possibly TRBD1 for D (6 bases). Trimming took 0 bases from V and 6 from J, leaving 12 bases between them. Germline values: CDR1 SGHVS, CDR2 FQNEAQ. The CDR3 is 14 amino acids. Written as DNA, the CDR3 is TGTGCCAGCAGCTTAGCGCAATCGACAGGCGAGCAGTACTTC. Its protein is CASSLAQSTGEQYF.

This clone was counted once. The chain carries TRBV25-1 and TRBJ2-1; D is perhaps TRBD1 (6 bases). Trimming took 3 bases from V and 9 from J, leaving 18 bases between them. The CDR3 sequence is 15 residues long. CDR1 is MGHDK and CDR2 is SYGVNS in the germline V gene. Here the CDR3 DNA reads TGTGCCAGCAGTGACAACAGGGTCCGCTCATCTGAGCAGTTCTTC. Translating gives CASSDNRVRSSEQFF.

V and J are TRBV4-2 and TRBJ2-1, with D possibly matching TRBD1 (6 bases). Germline lookup yields CDR1 LGHNA and CDR2 YNFKEQ. V dropped 4 bases and J dropped 0 bases, with 13 bases sitting between them. This CDR3 is built from 16 residues. CDR3 residues: CASSPLGQSSYNEQFF. CDR3 coding DNA: TGTGCCAGCAGCCCCCTGGGACAAAGCTCCTACAATGAGCAGTTCTTC.

Only one count was recorded for this clone. The gene calls are TRBV29-1 and TRBJ2-1; D may be TRBD1 (7 bases). CDR1 and CDR2 (germline): SQVTM, ANQGSEA. The ends were cut back, 2 bases at V and 5 bases at J, with 13 bases in the middle. The CDR3 is 14 amino acids. CDR3 in DNA: TGCAGCGTTGAATGGCAGGGGGAGGACAATGAGCAGTTCTTC. Its translation is CSVEWQGEDNEQFF.

This chain joins TRBV19 and TRBJ1-1, with TRBD1 matching 8 bases. CDR1 is LNHDA, CDR2 SQIVND, per germline (reference sequence). There are 15 residues in the CDR3. The trim removed 6 bases at V and 3 bases at J, leaving 9 bases unmatched. The CDR3: CASRATDRDYTEAFF. DNA for the CDR3: TGTGCCAGTAGAGCTACGGACAGGGACTACACTGAAGCTTTCTTT. The full variable domain, in which reference TRBV19 and TRBJ1-1 provide the parts outside the CDR3, is DGGITQSPKYLFRKEGQNVTLSCEQNLNHDAMYWYRQDPGQGLRLIYYSQIVNDFQKGDIAEGYSVSREKKESFPLTVTSAQKNPTAFYLCASRATDRDYTEAFFGQGTRLTVV.

The sample holds a few counts of this clone. The chain carries TRBV6-5 and TRBJ2-3; D is unclear. The length of the CDR3 is 12 residues. V was shortened by 0 bases and J by 6 bases, with 4 bases between the two germline ends. Germline loops: CDR1 MNHEY, CDR2 SVGAGI. The CDR3 is CASSYSGDTQYF. CDR3 nucleotide sequence: TGTGCCAGCAGTTACTCCGGGGATACGCAGTATTTT.

The table lists this clone with a few counts. V usage is TRBV4-3 and J usage is TRBJ2-7, with 7 positions matching TRBD2. CDR1 is LGHNA and CDR2 is YSLEER in the germline V gene. CDR3 length: 15 amino acids. The junction had 6 bases not matched to a gene; V was cut back by 2 bases and J by 2 bases. DNA for the CDR3: TGCGCCAGCAGCCAATTAGCGGGCGGACCCTACGAGCAGTACTTC. It encodes CASSQLAGGPYEQYF.

This sequence joins TRBV19 and TRBJ1-2, with 9 bases identical to TRBD1. The junction had 11 bases not matched to a gene; V was cut back by 8 bases and J by 7 bases. The length of the CDR3 is 14 residues. Germline values: CDR1 LNHDA, CDR2 SQIVND (reference sequence). As DNA, the CDR3 is TGTGCCAGTGGGCCGGGACAGGGTCTTCGTGGCTACACCTTC. This encodes CASGPGQGLRGYTF.

V is TRBV28 and J is TRBJ2-7; a weak D match, TRBD1 (6 bases). Germline lookup yields CDR1 MDHEN and CDR2 SYDVKM. V dropped 5 bases and J dropped 0 bases, with 29 bases sitting between them. The CDR3 totals 20 residues. DNA for the CDR3: TGTGCCAGCAGTACCACAGGGTTCCCTAAGTTACGCTCGAGCTCCTACGAGCAGTACTTC. Translation gives CASSTTGFPKLRSSSYEQYF.

The V and J genes are TRBV6-1 and TRBJ1-6, with 7 bases lining up with TRBD1. Germline V gene sequence: CDR1 MNHNS, CDR2 SASEGT. CDR3 length: 15 residues. The J segment lost 8 bases and the V segment lost 2 bases, leaving 6 bases of the junction unmatched. This CDR3 reads CASSELDRFDSPLHF. In nucleotides, the CDR3 is TGTGCCAGCAGTGAATTGGACAGGTTCGATTCACCCCTCCACTTT.

This clone was observed a single time. The chain recombines TRBV10-3 with TRBJ2-2; TRBD1 might be the D (6 bases). V lost 2 bases and J lost 4, with 17 bases in between. This CDR3 is built from 17 residues. Germline V gene sequence: CDR1 ENHRY, CDR2 SYGVKD. The CDR3 is CAISEPSQGTGTGELFF. Written as DNA, the CDR3 is TGTGCCATCAGTGAGCCTTCCCAGGGGACGGGCACCGGGGAGCTGTTTTTT.

The chain uses TRBV9 and TRBJ2-7; D uncertain. V shed 1 base and J shed 2 bases, with 7 bases lying between them. The germline gives CDR1 SGDLS, CDR2 YYNGEE. This CDR3 is built from 13 residues. In nucleotides, the CDR3 is TGTGCCAGCAGCGTACCGGGTCCCTACGAGCAGTACTTC. It yields the protein CASSVPGPYEQYF.

The chain carries TRBV5-1 and TRBJ2-5; 11 nucleotides align to TRBD2. The CDR3 contains 16 residues. The ends lost 2 bases at V and 5 bases at J; junction bases unmatched: 8. Germline-derived CDR1 and CDR2 are SGHRS and YFSETQ. The CDR3 protein is CASSFLAGGRGETQYF. The DNA of the CDR3 is TGCGCCAGCAGCTTTTTAGCGGGGGGGCGCGGTGAGACCCAGTACTTC.

This chain uses TRBV7-9 with TRBJ2-1, with TRBD2 matching 8 bases. The germline V gene encodes CDR1 SEHNR and CDR2 FQNEAQ (reference sequence). The junction had 7 bases not matched to a gene; V was cut back by 5 bases and J by 4 bases. The CDR3 covers 15 residues. CDR3 in amino acids: CASSTGTRSYNEQFF. The CDR3 region has the DNA TGTGCCAGCAGCACCGGGACTAGGAGTTACAATGAGCAGTTCTTC.

The V call is TRBV21-1, the J call TRBJ2-1; TRBD2, the table's D call, lacks a check against the DNA. TRBV21-1 is a documented pseudogene. The CDR3 covers 18 residues. The DNA for the CDR3 is TGTGCCAGCAGCCCGCCGGGACTAGCGGGAGGGCCGCGCAATGAGCAGTTCTTC. Translating gives CASSPPGLAGGPRNEQFF.

This chain uses TRBV9 with TRBJ1-3, with D maybe TRBD1 (6 bases). Germline lookup yields CDR1 SGDLS and CDR2 YYNGEE. The CDR3 has 15 residues. V shed 4 bases and J shed 5 bases, with 16 bases lying between them. The CDR3 bases are TGTGCCAGCAGCTCCACGCAGGGGATGAGAAACACCATATATTTT. Protein: CASSSTQGMRNTIYF.

J is TRBJ2-5 and V is TRBV29-1, with 9 bases matching TRBD1. V was clipped by 7 bases and J by 5 bases; unmatched bases: 5. Germline V gene lookup returns CDR1 SQVTM and CDR2 ANQGSEA. This CDR3 is built from 12 residues. In DNA, the CDR3 is TGCAGCGGTGGACAGGGGTTGGAGACCCAGTACTTC. Translating it yields CSGGQGLETQYF.

The rearrangement links TRBV5-1 to TRBJ2-5, with D perhaps matching TRBD1 (6 bases). The V gene's germline CDR1 is SGHRS and CDR2 YFSETQ. V was clipped by 7 bases and J by 4 bases, with 14 bases between them. The CDR3 runs 13 residues. The CDR3 DNA reads TGCGCCAGCGGGGGCACAGGGCCAGAGACCCAGTACTTC. This codes for CASGGTGPETQYF. The full variable domain, its missing parts supplied by reference TRBV5-1 and TRBJ2-5, is KAGVTQTPRYLIKTRGQQVTLSCSPISGHRSVSWYQQTPGQGLQFLFEYFSETQRNKGNFPGRFSGRQFSNSRSEMNVSTLELGDSALYLCASGGTGPETQYFGPGTRLLVL.

This chain links TRBV29-1 with TRBJ2-3; 8 bases fit TRBD2. The CDR3 covers 13 residues. J was trimmed by 4 bases and V by 7 bases; bases with no gene match: 7. The germline V gene has CDR1 SQVTM and CDR2 ANQGSEA. CDR3 residues: CSAPPGGPDTQYF. CDR3 nucleotides: TGCAGCGCACCGCCGGGGGGGCCAGATACGCAGTATTTT.